This entry describes one TCR beta chain. The antigen is not known. With 4 bases removed from V and 5 bases from J, the gap between germline ends came to 14 bases. CDR1 and CDR2 (germline): LNHDA, SQIVND (reference sequence). The CDR3 runs to 14 residues. The data derive from a study of cytomegalovirus exposure and HLA in healthy donors. The PCR employed 60 Vbeta primers together with 13 Jbeta primers. Sequenced by immunoSEQ multiplex PCR; TCRdb stores in-frame clones only, minus some. The table has 200,000 to 250,000 clones, around 64% seen once. Regarding the study as a whole: When presence/absence was analysed, sequencing depth was taken to be roughly uniform across donors. As was reported, the HLA-A and HLA-B alleles of most subjects were accurately predicted from TCR beta sequences.

The source of this sequence is a man aged 35-49 years in good health and CMV-seropositive. The specimen sequenced was PBMCs. The chain links TRBV19 to TRBJ1-1, with D uncertain. For the CDR3, the DNA is TGTGCCAGTAGTAGCCTCGCCCGGGGAACTGAAGCTTTCTTT. Amino acids: CASSSLARGTEAFF.